These 31 T cell receptor beta chains originate from one sample sequenced in a study of shared clonotypes between healthy human individuals. The protocol was immunoSEQ multiplex PCR, while the TCRdb copy is restricted to in-frame clones and leaves out a portion. The table records some 2,000,000 clones, roughly 95% of them present only once. The source material was naive CD4+ T cells sorted from blood. Specified subset: CD45RA+ positively selected. These receptor sequences come from a man aged 18 to 35 in good health.

This clone was counted only a few times. The chain recombines TRBV2 with TRBJ2-5; 9 nucleotides agree with TRBD1. CDR3 length equals 15 residues. Germline V lookup: CDR1 SNHLY, CDR2 FYNNEI. The ends lost 6 bases at V and 3 bases at J; junction bases unmatched: 8. CDR3 amino acids: CASRDRGRAEETQYF. The DNA for the CDR3 is TGTGCCAGCAGGGACAGGGGCAGAGCGGAAGAGACCCAGTACTTC.

This clone appeared a single time. The chain links TRBV5-1 to TRBJ2-5; tentatively, D is TRBD1 or TRBD2 (6 bases each). V was clipped by 4 bases and J by 4 bases, with 14 bases between them. CDR1 SGHRS and CDR2 YFSETQ come from the germline V gene. This CDR3 is built from 14 residues. This CDR3 is CASSIRGGLETQYF. In DNA, the CDR3 is TGCGCCAGCAGCATCAGGGGAGGCCTAGAGACCCAGTACTTC.

V usage is TRBV6-1 and J usage is TRBJ1-1, with D possibly being TRBD1 (5 bases). V shed 7 bases and J shed 4 bases, with 13 bases lying between them. The CDR3 covers 13 residues. The germline gives CDR1 MNHNS, CDR2 SASEGT. Written as DNA, the CDR3 is TGTGCCAGCAACCGCAGGGTTGGCACTGAAGCTTTCTTT. It yields the protein CASNRRVGTEAFF.

The gene calls are TRBV5-5 and TRBJ1-5, with 9 positions matching TRBD1. The CDR3 extends over 15 amino acids. V was pared by 4 bases and J by 7 bases, with 9 bases of the junction left unmatched. Germline V lookup: CDR1 SGHKS, CDR2 YYEKEE (reference sequence). CDR3 residues: CASSPRTGAIQPQHF. In DNA form, the CDR3 reads TGTGCCAGCAGCCCGAGGACAGGGGCCATACAGCCCCAGCATTTT.

This clone was recorded a few times. V usage is TRBV27 and J usage is TRBJ1-2, with 9 bases aligning to TRBD1. The CDR3 totals 14 residues. Germline loops: CDR1 MNHEY, CDR2 SMNVEV (reference sequence). The V segment lost 10 bases and the J segment 8 bases; nucleotides outside the gene matches: 14. Written as DNA, the CDR3 is TGTGCCACTCACGGAACAGGGGGCGCGGAAGGCTACACCTTC. It is translated as CATHGTGGAEGYTF.

The rearrangement uses TRBV2 and TRBJ2-1; 11 bases align to TRBD2. Germline V gives CDR1 SNHLY, CDR2 FYNNEI. The V segment lost 6 bases and the J segment 0 bases; nucleotides outside the gene matches: 1. CDR3 length: 15 amino acids. CDR3 in amino acids: CASRLAGVSYNEQFF. The CDR3 DNA sequence: TGTGCCAGCAGACTAGCGGGAGTCTCCTACAATGAGCAGTTCTTC.

This chain joins TRBV7-9 and TRBJ2-5; D unresolved. The CDR3 spans 16 residues. The V gene lost 1 base and the J gene lost 2 bases, with 14 bases spanning the gap. Germline V gene sequence: CDR1 SEHNR, CDR2 FQNEAQ (reference sequence). DNA for the CDR3: TGTGCCAGCAGCTTAGTTCAACTCAGATTTCAAGAGACCCAGTACTTC. Translated, it gives CASSLVQLRFQETQYF.

V is TRBV27 and J is TRBJ2-7; TRBD1 is a possible D gene (6 bases). V lost 3 bases, J lost 9 bases, and 9 bases lay in between. Per germline, CDR1 MNHEY and CDR2 SMNVEV (reference sequence). CDR3 length: 11 residues. Written as DNA, the CDR3 is TGTGCCAGCAGTTTTGGGGGCGGGCAGTACTTC. Its translation is CASSFGGGQYF.

The chain couples TRBV11-3 to TRBJ2-1; 8 bases are shared with TRBD1. The V and J ends lost 5 bases and 3 bases, in that order; junction bases with no gene match: 15. Per the germline V gene, CDR1 is SGHNT and CDR2 is YENEEA. This CDR3 has 18 residues. CDR3 region: CASSLGVGGTGFYNEQFF. In DNA, the CDR3 is TGTGCCAGCAGCCTTGGCGTTGGGGGGACAGGATTCTACAATGAGCAGTTCTTC.

The V gene is TRBV10-1, the J gene TRBJ2-7; 7 bases match TRBD2. Germline V gene data show CDR1 as WNHNN and CDR2 as SYGVQD (reference sequence). The junction had 13 bases not matched to a gene; V was cut back by 7 bases and J by 4 bases. This CDR3 has 15 residues. CDR3 sequence reads: CASTTDQRELYEQYF. CDR3 DNA: TGCGCCAGCACCACAGACCAGCGGGAACTTTACGAGCAGTACTTC.

This clone was seen once. At one end, the junction sequence differs from germline, possibly due to a read error. This chain joins TRBV19 and TRBJ2-1; the match to TRBD2 covers 9 bases. Germline CDR1 is LNHDA and CDR2 is SQIVND (reference sequence). The CDR3 runs to 17 residues. The CDR3 is CASSLTRGTSSFNEQFF. DNA of the CDR3: TGTGCCAGTAGTTTGACCCGCGGGACTAGCTCCTTCAATGAGCAGTTCTTC.

The rearrangement joins TRBV6-6 to TRBJ2-5; either TRBD1 or TRBD2 may supply D (5 bases each). Trimming stripped 5 bases from V and 5 bases from J, with 12 bases between. This CDR3 contains 13 residues. Germline CDR1 and CDR2: MNHNY and SVGAGI (reference sequence). The CDR3 sequence is CASSRTGGETQYF. The CDR3 DNA is TGTGCCAGCAGTCGTACAGGCGGGGAGACCCAGTACTTC.

The chain combines TRBV2 with TRBJ1-2; D is unclear. This CDR3 is 13 amino acids long. V lost 2 bases, J lost 8 bases, and 12 bases lay in between. Per the germline V gene, CDR1 is SNHLY and CDR2 is FYNNEI. The chain's CDR3 is CASSEIPRWGYTF. The CDR3 region has the DNA TGTGCCAGCAGTGAAATACCGCGGTGGGGCTACACCTTC.

The V call is TRBV5-1, the J call TRBJ1-3, with D perhaps matching TRBD1 (5 bases). V was shortened by 5 bases and J by 1 base, with 7 bases between the two germline ends. Germline-derived CDR1 and CDR2 are SGHRS and YFSETQ. CDR3 size: 13 residues. Here the CDR3 reads CASRGDSGNTIYF. The CDR3 region has the DNA TGCGCCAGCAGAGGGGATTCTGGAAACACCATATATTTT.

The rearrangement joins TRBV2 to TRBJ2-1; D might be TRBD2 (6 bases). The CDR3 sequence is 12 residues long. The germline V and J ends were trimmed by 6 bases and 7 bases, with 10 bases remaining between them. Germline assignment: CDR1 SNHLY and CDR2 FYNNEI. The CDR3 region has the DNA TGTGCCAGCAGGGGAGGCGAAAATGAGCAGTTCTTC. Translated: CASRGGENEQFF.

The chain has TRBV6-5 and TRBJ1-6, with a weak D call TRBD1 (5 bases). CDR1 and CDR2 (germline): MNHEY, SVGAGI. This CDR3 comprises 16 residues. Trimming pared 0 bases from V and 5 bases from J, leaving 11 bases between. The CDR3 protein is CASSYSGGLHNSPLHF. The CDR3 nucleotides are TGTGCCAGCAGTTACTCGGGGGGGTTACATAATTCACCCCTCCACTTT.

The CDR3 protein is CASRGEVYADRNTEAFF. The DNA for the CDR3 is TGTGCCAGCAGGGGGGAAGTTTATGCGGACAGGAACACTGAAGCTTTCTTT. The V and J genes are TRBV2 and TRBJ1-1; possibly TRBD1 for D (6 bases). Looked up from germline, CDR1 is SNHLY and CDR2 is FYNNEI. The CDR3 spans 17 residues. V lost 6 bases and J lost 1, with 21 bases in between.

The chain joins TRBV2 to TRBJ2-2; TRBD1 agrees at 8 bases. V gave up 0 bases and J gave up 1 base; unmatched junction bases: 1. The CDR3 totals 16 residues. CDR1 is SNHLY, CDR2 FYNNEI, per germline. The CDR3 protein is CASSEAGTGNTGELFF. The CDR3 DNA is TGTGCCAGCAGTGAAGCCGGGACAGGGAACACCGGGGAGCTGTTTTTT.

V and J are TRBV10-3 and TRBJ1-1, with D maybe TRBD1 (5 bases). CDR1 is ENHRY and CDR2 is SYGVKD in the germline V gene. V was cut by 11 bases and J by 0 bases, with 13 bases left in between. The CDR3 loop spans 13 amino acids. CDR3 sequence: CAAQDTVNTEAFF. In DNA form, the CDR3 reads TGTGCCGCCCAGGACACCGTGAACACTGAAGCTTTCTTT.

The chain combines TRBV11-2 with TRBJ2-4, with a tentative D call TRBD2 (5 bases). V lost 6 bases and J lost 8, with 14 bases in between. From germline, CDR1 is SGHAT and CDR2 FQNNGV. The CDR3 loop spans 13 amino acids. The CDR3 coding sequence is TGTGCCAGCAGATGGGGTGGGAGTGACATTCAGTACTTC. Residues: CASRWGGSDIQYF.

The chain uses TRBV7-9 and TRBJ2-5, with 10 nucleotides matching TRBD2. The CDR3 has 16 amino acids. The germline gives CDR1 SEHNR, CDR2 FQNEAQ (reference sequence). The J segment lost 2 bases and the V segment lost 1 base, leaving 4 bases of the junction unmatched. The CDR3 DNA is TGTGCCAGCAGCTTAGGGACTAGCGGAATACAAGAGACCCAGTACTTC. This codes for CASSLGTSGIQETQYF.

The chain has TRBV28 and TRBJ1-4, with 7 bases matching TRBD1. Germline V gene lookup returns CDR1 MDHEN and CDR2 SYDVKM. This CDR3 comprises 16 residues. The junction had 8 bases not matched to a gene; V was cut back by 3 bases and J by 4 bases. As DNA, the CDR3 is TGTGCCAGCAGTTTCCAGCGGACAGGAGGTAATGAAAAACTGTTTTTT. It translates to CASSFQRTGGNEKLFF.

The chain links TRBV7-2 to TRBJ2-5, with a weak D call TRBD1 (7 bases). The ends were cut back, 3 bases at V and 5 bases at J, with 13 bases in the middle. Germline lookup yields CDR1 SGHTA and CDR2 FQGNSA. The CDR3 has 14 residues. Here the CDR3 DNA reads TGTGCCAGCAGCTTCGCAGGGGGGAGCGAGACCCAGTACTTC. This translates into CASSFAGGSETQYF.

The V and J genes are TRBV4-1 and TRBJ1-4; D not resolved. Trimming removed 0 bases at V and 8 bases at J, with 13 bases between. The CDR3 has 15 residues. Looked up from germline, CDR1 is MGHRA and CDR2 is YSYEKL. The CDR3 DNA follows: TGCGCCAGCAGCCAAGAGGGCCCTAGAGGAGAAAAACTGTTTTTT. Translated: CASSQEGPRGEKLFF.

The gene calls are TRBV5-1 and TRBJ2-7, with D tentatively TRBD1 (6 bases). Germline V gene lookup returns CDR1 SGHRS and CDR2 YFSETQ. Trimming took off 4 bases at V and 6 bases at J, with 17 bases between the two ends. CDR3 length equals 14 residues. CDR3 in amino acids: CASSLGTKKGEQYF. The DNA of the CDR3 is TGCGCCAGCAGCCTTGGGACAAAAAAAGGCGAGCAGTACTTC.

V and J are TRBV2 and TRBJ1-2; 10 bases agree with TRBD1. V was clipped by 8 bases and J by 5 bases; unmatched bases: 8. The CDR3 is 14 residues long. Germline assignment: CDR1 SNHLY and CDR2 FYNNEI. The CDR3 DNA is TGTGCCAGCCGCCGACAGGGGGCGTTATATGGCTACACCTTC. It yields the protein CASRRQGALYGYTF.

The chain is built from TRBV10-3 and TRBJ2-1; 7 nucleotides line up with TRBD1. Germline CDR1 ENHRY, CDR2 SYGVKD. Losses at the gene ends were 6 bases for V and 7 bases for J; bases not matched to a gene: 3. This CDR3 region has 12 residues. The CDR3 DNA reads as TGTGCCATCAGGGGGACAGTAAATGAGCAGTTCTTC. Translated: CAIRGTVNEQFF.

The chain has TRBV30 and TRBJ1-1; D is perhaps TRBD1 (5 bases). Germline loops: CDR1 GTSNPN, CDR2 SVGIG (reference sequence). The CDR3 runs to 10 residues. Deletions cut 3 bases from V and 7 bases from J, with 6 bases between. Here the CDR3 reads CAWRGHEAFF. The DNA of the CDR3 is TGTGCCTGGAGGGGGCATGAAGCTTTCTTT.

This clone was seen just once. The chain combines TRBV30 with TRBJ2-5; 7 nucleotides agree with TRBD1. The CDR3 loop spans 13 amino acids. Per germline, CDR1 GTSNPN and CDR2 SVGIG (reference sequence). Trimming at V came to 4 bases and at J to 3 bases, leaving 5 bases not matched to a gene. CDR3 region: CAWTRQGEETQYF. CDR3 nucleotide sequence: TGTGCCTGGACCAGACAGGGTGAAGAGACCCAGTACTTC. The full variable domain, its missing parts supplied by reference TRBV30 and TRBJ2-5, is SQTIHQWPATLVQPVGSPLSLECTVEGTSNPNLYWYRQAAGRGLQLLFYSVGIGQISSEVPQNLSASRPQDRQFILSSKKLLLSDSGFYLCAWTRQGEETQYFGPGTRLLVL.

The chain employs TRBV4-2 and TRBJ2-1, with 7 bases that match TRBD1. J was trimmed by 0 bases and V by 0 bases; bases with no gene match: 5. Germline-derived CDR1 and CDR2 are LGHNA and YNFKEQ. There are 17 residues in the CDR3. The CDR3 region has the DNA TGTGCCAGCAGCCAAGAACGGACAGGCAGCTCCTACAATGAGCAGTTCTTC. Its translation: CASSQERTGSSYNEQFF.

The chain couples TRBV15 to TRBJ2-7, with no clear D. This CDR3 has 14 amino acids. The V end lost 4 bases, the J end lost 9 bases, and 19 bases lay between the germline ends. Germline V gene sequence: CDR1 LNHNV, CDR2 YYDKDF (reference sequence). CDR3 sequence: CATSKAGRIMGQYF. CDR3 bases: TGTGCCACCAGCAAAGCCGGGCGTATCATGGGGCAGTACTTC.